Following are 18 T cell receptor beta chains from one sample sequenced in a study of cytomegalovirus exposure and HLA in healthy donors. With 60 Vbeta and 13 Jbeta primers, the PCR was carried out. The table came from immunoSEQ multiplex PCR; TCRdb's copy has only in-frame clones and leaves some out. Here the sample spans about 65,000 clones, around four fifths being singletons. Material for sequencing was PBMCs. The receptors originated from a girl aged 10-17 years in good health and CMV-seropositive.

The chain has TRBV28 and TRBJ2-7; the match to TRBD2 covers 9 bases. Germline V gene lookup returns CDR1 MDHEN and CDR2 SYDVKM. J lost 3 bases, V lost 6 bases, and 9 bases had no gene match. The CDR3 totals 15 residues. CDR3: CASSSTLAGLYEQYF. In nucleotides, the CDR3 is TGTGCCAGCAGCTCTACTCTAGCGGGACTCTACGAGCAGTACTTC.

J is TRBJ1-6 and V is TRBV28; 7 bases are a match to TRBD1. The length of the CDR3 is 15 residues. The J segment lost 10 bases and the V segment lost 5 bases, leaving 11 bases of the junction unmatched. Germline V gene sequence: CDR1 MDHEN, CDR2 SYDVKM. CDR3 nucleotides: TGTGCCAGCAGTCCTAACAGGGGATCAGCGTCACCCCTCCACTTT. It is translated as CASSPNRGSASPLHF.

For this clone: Other nucleotide sequences in the sample specify the same CDR3. This chain joins TRBV4-1 and TRBJ1-1; D may be TRBD1 (5 bases). V lost 2 bases to trimming and J lost 3 bases, with 10 bases between them. Germline V lookup: CDR1 MGHRA, CDR2 YSYEKL. This CDR3 comprises 14 residues. For the CDR3, the DNA is TGCGCCAGCAGCCAACGGCAGGGCTACACTGAAGCTTTCTTT. Its protein product is CASSQRQGYTEAFF.

The chain links TRBV15 to TRBJ2-1; TRBD2 matches at 11 bases. The CDR3 is 15 amino acids. Germline V gene data show CDR1 as LNHNV and CDR2 as YYDKDF (reference sequence). After removal of 0 bases from V and 8 bases from J, the junction contained 3 bases not matched to a gene. Here the CDR3 reads CATSRDGTSGHEQFF. In DNA form, the CDR3 reads TGTGCCACCAGCAGAGACGGGACTAGCGGCCATGAGCAGTTCTTC.

The V and J genes are TRBV5-1 and TRBJ1-1, with 8 bases matching TRBD1. Trimming took 3 bases from V and 3 from J; bases not matched to a gene: 7. CDR3 length: 15 amino acids. The germline V gene encodes CDR1 SGHRS and CDR2 YFSETQ. The CDR3 sequence is CASSSLQGEDTEAFF. The CDR3 DNA sequence: TGCGCCAGCAGCTCCTTACAGGGGGAAGACACTGAAGCTTTCTTT.

V usage is TRBV7-2 and J usage is TRBJ2-5, with D possibly being TRBD1 (6 bases). This CDR3 is built from 15 residues. The germline V and J ends were trimmed by 2 bases and 2 bases, with 12 bases remaining between them. CDR1 SGHTA and CDR2 FQGNSA come from the germline V gene. The CDR3 DNA sequence: TGTGCCAGCAGCTTACTAGGGACAAATCAAGAGACCCAGTACTTC. Its protein product is CASSLLGTNQETQYF.

This clone was seen once. The chain links TRBV5-4 to TRBJ1-4, with 9 bases aligning to TRBD1. The germline gives CDR1 SGHNT, CDR2 YYREEE (reference sequence). This CDR3 is 17 amino acids long. V lost 4 bases to trimming and J lost 1 base; unmatched junction nucleotides: 8. CDR3 sequence reads: CASSRGQGLGTNEKLFF. The CDR3 DNA is TGTGCCAGCAGCCGGGGACAGGGTTTGGGAACTAATGAAAAACTGTTTTTT.

The chain carries TRBV28 and TRBJ2-7, with a tentative D call TRBD1 (5 bases). CDR3 size: 12 residues. Germline CDR1 is MDHEN and CDR2 is SYDVKM. V was pared by 4 bases and J by 5 bases, with 9 bases between. The CDR3 DNA is TGTGCCAGCAGTTACGACAGAGACGAGCAGTACTTC. It translates to CASSYDRDEQYF.

The V and J genes are TRBV28 and TRBJ2-3; 8 nucleotides match TRBD2. V shed 6 bases and J 0 bases; nucleotides not matched to a gene: 11. The CDR3 consists of 17 residues. Germline CDR1 and CDR2: MDHEN and SYDVKM. Here the CDR3 DNA reads TGTGCCAGCAGGAGCCTAGCGGGCGTACCTAGCACAGATACGCAGTATTTT. Its translation is CASRSLAGVPSTDTQYF.

This clone appeared a few times. This chain joins TRBV7-2 and TRBJ2-1; 10 bases match TRBD2. CDR1 and CDR2 from the germline V gene are SGHTA and FQGNSA. J gave up 7 bases and V 2 bases, and 14 bases lay outside the gene matches. The CDR3 extends over 18 amino acids. CDR3 in amino acids: CASSLLISSGSRGNEQFF. The CDR3 nucleotides are TGTGCCAGCAGCTTACTTATCTCTAGCGGGAGTCGGGGAAATGAGCAGTTCTTC.

V gene TRBV5-1 combines with J gene TRBJ1-1; no reliable D call. V shed 6 bases and J shed 4 bases, with 19 bases lying between them. Germline loops: CDR1 SGHRS, CDR2 YFSETQ. The CDR3 totals 15 residues. The CDR3 DNA follows: TGCGCCAGCACCCCCGGGGAGGATGTTTTCACTGAAGCTTTCTTT. Protein: CASTPGEDVFTEAFF.

The chain joins TRBV5-4 to TRBJ2-3, with 10 bases aligning to TRBD2. After removal of 4 bases from V and 4 bases from J, the junction contained 15 bases not matched to a gene. The CDR3 has 18 residues. CDR1 SGHNT and CDR2 YYREEE come from the germline V gene (reference sequence). The CDR3 loop is CASSTFPSASGSPDTQYF. The CDR3 DNA follows: TGTGCCAGCAGCACTTTCCCTTCGGCTAGCGGGAGTCCAGATACGCAGTATTTT.

In this sample, this clone turned up a few times. The chain combines TRBV2 with TRBJ2-6, with a tentative D call TRBD2 (5 bases). The V gene lost 6 bases and the J gene lost 0 bases, with 12 bases spanning the gap. Germline V gene sequence: CDR1 SNHLY, CDR2 FYNNEI. CDR3 size: 16 residues. CDR3 sequence (DNA): TGTGCCAGCAGCCCGGACTGGGGCTCTGGGGCCAACGTCCTGACTTTC. This encodes CASSPDWGSGANVLTF.

The V call is TRBV6-5, the J call TRBJ1-6, with 10 nucleotides matching TRBD1. CDR1 and CDR2 (germline): MNHEY, SVGAGI. V dropped 6 bases and J dropped 9; count of bases not matched to a gene: 8. This CDR3 is 15 amino acids long. CDR3 sequence reads: CASRRQGASFSPLHF. The CDR3 DNA is TGTGCCAGCAGGCGACAGGGGGCGAGTTTTTCACCCCTCCACTTT.

The V and J genes are TRBV29-1 and TRBJ2-7; D gene uncertain. The CDR3 loop spans 14 amino acids. V was pared by 0 bases and J by 0 bases, with 9 bases between. Germline V lookup: CDR1 SQVTM, CDR2 ANQGSEA. This CDR3 reads CSVEDRGTSYEQYF. For the CDR3, the DNA is TGCAGCGTTGAAGATCGAGGAACCTCCTACGAGCAGTACTTC.

The chain is built from TRBV6-5 and TRBJ2-5; TRBD2 matches at 7 bases. The CDR3 is 13 amino acids. Unmatched junction bases numbered 5, after V lost 5 bases and J lost 5 bases. Germline-derived CDR1 and CDR2 are MNHEY and SVGAGI. For the CDR3, the DNA is TGTGCCAGCAGTACGACTAGCTGGGAGACCCAGTACTTC. This sequence encodes CASSTTSWETQYF.

The rearrangement uses TRBV5-1 and TRBJ2-3, with 11 bases aligning to TRBD2. The ends lost 5 bases at V and 2 bases at J; junction bases unmatched: 10. The germline gives CDR1 SGHRS, CDR2 YFSETQ. The CDR3 extends over 17 amino acids. CDR3 sequence (DNA): TGCGCCAGCAGAACCCGACTAGCGGGGCCCTTCACAGATACGCAGTATTTT. Encoded protein: CASRTRLAGPFTDTQYF.

This clone was seen only once. The chain is built from TRBV28 and TRBJ1-1; 8 nucleotides agree with TRBD1. With V trimmed by 6 bases and J by 4 bases, 7 bases remained unmatched. This CDR3 region has 14 residues. In germline, CDR1 is MDHEN, CDR2 SYDVKM. The CDR3, as DNA: TGTGCCAGCAGGGAGGACAGGGTTGGCACTGAAGCTTTCTTT. Translation: CASREDRVGTEAFF.